This T cell receptor beta chain is drawn from a study of T cells in tumors after PD-1 blockade. Study information: No patient had prior checkpoint blockade, systemic immunosuppression, or radiotherapy within 4 weeks. Either cemiplimab 350 mg every 2 weeks or pembrolizumab 200 mg every 3 weeks was given. Some patients also took daily vismodegib 150 mg during anti-PD-1 treatment.

The assay was immunoSEQ multiplex PCR, and TCRdb's table has in-frame clones only and misses some. The repertoire includes about 59,000 clones, 80% of them detected once, and about an eighth sits in the top ten. This clone came up once. The antigen is unknown. Study observations and caveats: Peripheral recruitment is suggested, as some novel exhausted tumor clones were in pre-treatment blood.

The sequences come from PBMCs, collected before anti-PD-1 treatment. This TCR was sampled from a human donor with basal cell carcinoma.

The CDR3 sequence: CASSGTGRGPGEQFF. For the CDR3, the DNA is TGTGCCAGCAGCGGAACCGGGCGGGGGCCCGGGGAGCAGTTCTTC. The J gene is TRBJ2-1, the V gene TRBV6-5, with a possible D match to TRBD2 (7 bases). The germline V and J ends were trimmed by 6 bases and 10 bases, with 22 bases remaining between them. The CDR3 is 15 residues long. Per the germline V gene, CDR1 is MNHEY and CDR2 is SVGAGI.